A selection of T cell receptor beta chains follows, all from one sample in a study of cytomegalovirus exposure and HLA in healthy donors. Some clones are missing from TCRdb's copy, which holds only in-frame ones; the method was immunoSEQ multiplex PCR. The table lists some 130,000 clones, about nine tenths of them singletons, with under 3% in the top ten. Sequenced input: PBMCs. These receptors were collected from a man in his late teens or twenties in good health and CMV-seronegative. Both conserved end residues are part of each CDR3. The D gene is left open where the match is weak. Clone size is not always given. Where it is, it says once, few, many or a class for expanded clones.

>TRBV27|TRBJ1-2|.|TRBD1
CASLGQNVFDGYTF
TGTGCCAGCTTGGGACAGAATGTCTTCGATGGCTACACCTTC
>TRBV5-4|TRBJ1-5|few|.
CASSFRGGQPQHF
TGTGCCAGCAGCTTCAGGGGTGGTCAGCCCCAGCATTTT
>TRBV2|TRBJ2-1|.|TRBD2
CASSAVAGVPNEQFF
TGTGCCAGCAGTGCCGTGGCGGGAGTCCCCAATGAGCAGTTCTTC
>TRBV4-1|TRBJ2-2|.|TRBD2
CASSQLPQREVVTGELFF
TGCGCCAGCAGCCAACTGCCCCAGCGGGAGGTTGTCACCGGGGAGCTGTTTTTT
>TRBV5-4|TRBJ2-7|.|TRBD2
CASSLDNGGRSYEQYF
TGTGCCAGCAGCTTGGATAACGGGGGGAGGTCCTACGAGCAGTACTTC
>TRBV5-1|TRBJ2-7|.|TRBD2
CASLWSGNSYEQYF
TGCGCCAGCCTATGGAGCGGGAACTCCTACGAGCAGTACTTC
>TRBV5-5|TRBJ2-7|many|TRBD1
CASSRVDRDYEQYF
TGTGCCAGCAGCAGGGTCGACAGGGACTACGAGCAGTACTTC
>TRBV5-6|TRBJ2-7|once|TRBD2
CASSLSSSGAFREQYF
TGTGCCAGCAGCTTGTCCAGTAGCGGGGCCTTTAGGGAGCAGTACTTC
>TRBV18|TRBJ2-7|.|.
CASSPTEIYEQYF
TGTGCCAGCTCACCAACGGAGATCTACGAGCAGTACTTC
>TRBV10-1|TRBJ2-1|many|TRBD2
CASSKLAGDQAPYNEQFF
TGCGCCAGCAGTAAACTAGCGGGAGATCAGGCCCCCTACAATGAGCAGTTCTTC
>TRBV30|TRBJ2-6|.|.
CAWRARSGANVLTF
TGTGCCTGGAGGGCCCGCTCTGGGGCCAACGTCCTGACTTTC
>TRBV5-1|TRBJ2-3|.|.
CASSLAGTGSTDTQYF
TGCGCCAGCAGCTTGGCCGGGACTGGGAGCACAGATACGCAGTATTTT
>TRBV9|TRBJ2-2|.|TRBD2
CASSGSGAYAGELFF
TGTGCCAGCAGCGGTAGCGGGGCGTACGCCGGGGAGCTGTTTTTT
>TRBV30|TRBJ2-5|.|.
CAWSVRGGETQYF
TGTGCCTGGAGTGTAAGGGGGGGAGAGACCCAGTACTTC
>TRBV7-9|TRBJ2-7|.|TRBD1
CASSSRDRGYEQYF
TGTGCCAGCAGCTCCCGGGACAGGGGCTACGAGCAGTACTTC
>TRBV4-2|TRBJ1-3|.|.
CASSQALGLAENTIYF
TGTGCCAGCAGCCAAGCTCTCGGCCTGGCGGAAAACACCATATATTTT
>TRBV6-5|TRBJ1-5|once|TRBD1
CASREQGPGQPQHF
TGTGCCAGCAGGGAACAGGGGCCAGGTCAGCCCCAGCATTTT
>TRBV5-1|TRBJ2-7|.|TRBD1
CASSLGTGGAYEQYF
TGCGCCAGCAGCTTGGGGACAGGGGGCGCCTACGAGCAGTACTTC
>TRBV5-6|TRBJ2-5|.|.
CASSPPGLGQETQYF
TGTGCCAGCAGCCCACCCGGGTTGGGCCAAGAGACCCAGTACTTC
>TRBV27|TRBJ2-7|.|TRBD1
CASSTGQSSYEQYF
TGTGCCAGCAGTACGGGACAGAGCTCCTACGAGCAGTACTTC
>TRBV7-6|TRBJ2-7|once|TRBD1
CASSLAGPRTGAGEQYF
TGTGCCAGCAGCTTAGCGGGCCCTAGGACAGGGGCAGGAGAGCAGTACTTC
>TRBV6-1|TRBJ2-5|.|.
CASSAPWGEETQYF
TGTGCCAGCAGTGCCCCCTGGGGGGAAGAGACCCAGTACTTC
>TRBV5-6|TRBJ2-3|.|TRBD1
CASSGDSFTDTQYF
TGTGCCAGCAGCGGGGACAGTTTCACAGATACGCAGTATTTT
>TRBV7-9|TRBJ2-3|.|.
CASSLVPYTQYF
TGTGCCAGCAGCTTAGTCCCCTATACGCAGTATTTT
>TRBV6-5|TRBJ1-4|.|TRBD1
CASRLLTGGDEKLFF
TGTGCCAGCAGGTTGTTGACAGGGGGGGATGAAAAACTGTTTTTT
>TRBV6-5|TRBJ1-1|once|.
CASSLLQGIFTEAFF
TGTGCCAGCAGTTTACTCCAGGGGATTTTCACTGAAGCTTTCTTT
>TRBV7-6|TRBJ2-7|once|TRBD1
CASSAGPGTEYEQYF
TGTGCCAGCAGCGCCGGCCCCGGGACAGAATACGAGCAGTACTTC
>TRBV6-4|TRBJ2-1|.|TRBD1
CASRIGTGASNEQFF
TGTGCCAGCAGGATAGGGACAGGGGCCTCCAATGAGCAGTTCTTC
>TRBV27|TRBJ1-3|.|.
CASSLYPGQGRGNTIYF
TGTGCCAGCAGTTTATACCCTGGGCAGGGGCGAGGAAACACCATATATTTT
>TRBV5-1|TRBJ2-6|.|.
CASSLTGSGANVLTF
TGCGCCAGCAGCTTGACAGGGTCTGGGGCCAACGTCCTGACTTTC
>TRBV7-9|TRBJ1-1|.|.
CASTYPPGSSVNTEAFF
TGTGCCAGCACCTATCCGCCGGGGAGCAGCGTGAACACTGAAGCTTTCTTT
>TRBV27|TRBJ2-2|.|TRBD1
CASSPIGTGGTGELFF
TGTGCCAGCAGCCCTATAGGGACAGGGGGCACCGGGGAGCTGTTTTTT
>TRBV10-3|TRBJ1-1|.|TRBD1
CATAQGANEAFF
TGTGCCACCGCGCAGGGGGCAAATGAAGCTTTCTTT